The next 12 T cell receptor beta chains were all read from a single sample in a study of T-cell reconstitution after alpha-beta-depleted transplantation in children. Preparation of the TCRbeta library used unique molecular identifiers. TCRdb reprocessed the PCR reads via MiXCR and lists one record per CDR3 protein. The repertoire holds approximately 430,000 distinct CDR3 sequences, about 17% seen once, with roughly 29% in the top ten. The starting material was PBMCs, mostly from graft donor cells, obtained 360 days after TCRalphabeta/CD19-depleted stem cell transplant. Receptor source: a boy in the first two years of life who had a stem cell transplant for Wiskott-Aldrich syndrome, so the T cells may come from the graft donor.

In this sample, this clonotype turned up a few times. This sequence joins TRBV29-1 and TRBJ2-7; 9 bases line up with TRBD2. The germline V gene encodes CDR1 SQVTM and CDR2 ANQGSEA. With 5 bases clipped from V and 0 bases from J, the junction kept 8 bases outside the gene matches. This CDR3 is built from 15 residues. Here the CDR3 DNA reads TGCAGCGTTCGCTTCAGCGGGAGGAACTCCTACGAGCAGTACTTC. Its translation: CSVRFSGRNSYEQYF.

The table lists this clonotype with a few counts. This chain links TRBV7-9 with TRBJ1-5; TRBD1 might be the D (5 bases). CDR1 is SEHNR and CDR2 is FQNEAQ in the germline V gene (reference sequence). Trimming removed 5 bases from V and 1 base from J, with 9 bases in between. The CDR3 has 14 amino acids. The CDR3 sequence: CASSESGSNQPQHF. CDR3 DNA sequence: TGTGCCAGCAGCGAGTCAGGGAGCAATCAGCCCCAGCATTTT.

A few counts support this clonotype. The V gene is TRBV5-1, the J gene TRBJ2-7; D perhaps matches TRBD1 (6 bases). Trimming shortened V by 5 bases and J by 5 bases, and 14 bases separated the two germline ends. The CDR3 contains 13 residues. Per the germline V gene, CDR1 is SGHRS and CDR2 is YFSETQ. The CDR3 is CASSFTPGDEQYF. The CDR3 DNA is TGCGCCAGCAGTTTCACACCAGGGGACGAGCAGTACTTC.

The V call is TRBV29-1, the J call TRBJ2-1, with TRBD2 identical over 8 bases. The CDR3 has 13 amino acids. Germline V gene lookup returns CDR1 SQVTM and CDR2 ANQGSEA. The V gene end was trimmed by 4 bases and the J gene end by 6 bases; junction bases not matched to a gene: 5. CDR3 sequence (DNA): TGCAGCGTTGGACTAGCGAGCAGCAATGAGCAGTTCTTC. Translation: CSVGLASSNEQFF.

The J gene is TRBJ1-1, the V gene TRBV12-3 or TRBV12-4; a possible D gene is TRBD1 (5 bases). This CDR3 has 12 residues. Between the trimmed V and J ends, which lost 3 bases and 11 bases, there was a span of 13 bases. Written as DNA, the CDR3 is TGTGCCAGCAGTTTTCCCGGGGCGGAGGCTTTCTTT. The encoded protein is CASSFPGAEAFF.

The V and J genes are TRBV12-3 or TRBV12-4 and TRBJ2-2, with D tentatively TRBD1 (6 bases). The CDR3 runs 18 residues. The V gene lost 1 base and the J gene lost 3 bases, with 18 bases spanning the gap. Here the CDR3 reads CASSLDQGYRSYTGELFF. The CDR3 nucleotides read TGTGCCAGCAGTTTAGATCAGGGGTACAGGTCCTACACCGGGGAGCTGTTTTTT.

This chain connects TRBV11-2 to TRBJ2-7; D perhaps matches TRBD2 (6 bases). Germline-derived CDR1 and CDR2 are SGHAT and FQNNGV. Between the trimmed V and J ends, which lost 3 bases and 6 bases, there was a span of 18 bases. The CDR3 is 15 residues long. This chain's CDR3 is CASSFSWGGIREQYF. The CDR3 bases are TGTGCCAGCAGCTTCTCGTGGGGCGGGATACGCGAGCAGTACTTC.

V and J are TRBV11-2 and TRBJ2-3, with 9 positions matching TRBD2. The CDR3 covers 16 residues. Looked up from germline, CDR1 is SGHAT and CDR2 is FQNNGV. The V segment lost 1 base and the J segment 5 bases; nucleotides outside the gene matches: 7. The CDR3 DNA reads as TGTGCCAGCAGCTTAGCCAGCGGGGGGCGGGGAGATACGCAGTATTTT. Its translation is CASSLASGGRGDTQYF.

V and J are TRBV2 and TRBJ2-1; TRBD2 matches at 11 bases. V shed 0 bases, J shed 0 bases, and the junction held 13 bases outside the gene matches. The CDR3 sequence is 21 residues long. Germline V gives CDR1 SNHLY, CDR2 FYNNEI. The CDR3 loop reads CASSEALHPSGRFGSYNEQFF. CDR3 bases: TGTGCCAGCAGTGAAGCGCTTCATCCTAGCGGGAGGTTTGGCTCCTACAATGAGCAGTTCTTC.

This clonotype appeared a few times. The rearrangement uses TRBV27 and TRBJ1-1; TRBD1 matches 11 bases. This CDR3 contains 14 residues. The V segment lost 5 bases and the J segment 4 bases; nucleotides outside the gene matches: 3. The germline V gene has CDR1 MNHEY and CDR2 SMNVEV (reference sequence). The CDR3 loop is CASSRTGGTTEAFF. The CDR3, as DNA: TGTGCCAGCAGTCGGACAGGGGGCACCACTGAAGCTTTCTTT.

The V call is TRBV3-1, the J call TRBJ2-7; D may be TRBD2 (6 bases). The CDR3 covers 16 residues. Trimming cost V 3 bases and J 2 bases, with 17 bases left between them. From germline, CDR1 is LGHDT and CDR2 YNNKEL (reference sequence). CDR3 sequence (DNA): TGTGCCAGCAGCCATGGAGGGACTCCCAGCCCCTACGAGCAGTACTTC. Translation gives CASSHGGTPSPYEQYF.

This clonotype showed up just a few times. The V gene is TRBV10-2, the J gene TRBJ1-1, with TRBD1 matching over 7 bases. V shed 7 bases, J shed 4 bases, and the junction held 6 bases outside the gene matches. The CDR3 length is 13 residues. Per the germline V gene, CDR1 is WSHSY and CDR2 is SAAADI. CDR3 protein: CASTDRVSTEAFF. The CDR3 nucleotides are TGCGCCAGCACCGACAGGGTGAGCACTGAAGCTTTCTTT.